The source of this T cell receptor (beta chain) is a study of blood T cell repertoires in COVID-19. For the study at large: Sources were T cells, B-cell-depleted T cells, or PBMCs; the material itself was cDNA or gDNA.

Original analysis: Amplification with reference gene primers provided the estimates of nucleated cell counts. Assay: immunoSEQ multiplex PCR; the TCRdb copy retains only in-frame clones and omits some. The V and J calls and clone size come from that table; D and trimming were worked out from the DNA. The sample includes about 240,000 clones, roughly four fifths seen only once; the top ten take about 3.2%. Trimming left V 0 bases short and J 4 bases short, with 11 bases between. This CDR3 is 15 amino acids long. CDR1 and CDR2 from the germline V gene are SGHDT and YYEEEE. V usage is TRBV5-6 and J usage is TRBJ2-1; D is unclear. The receptor was derived from a woman younger than 30 with acute or convalescent COVID-19. Sequencing was performed on peripheral blood. CDR3 amino acids: CASSLDPSNYNEQFF. The CDR3, as DNA: TGTGCCAGCAGCTTGGATCCATCAAATTACAATGAGCAGTTCTTC.